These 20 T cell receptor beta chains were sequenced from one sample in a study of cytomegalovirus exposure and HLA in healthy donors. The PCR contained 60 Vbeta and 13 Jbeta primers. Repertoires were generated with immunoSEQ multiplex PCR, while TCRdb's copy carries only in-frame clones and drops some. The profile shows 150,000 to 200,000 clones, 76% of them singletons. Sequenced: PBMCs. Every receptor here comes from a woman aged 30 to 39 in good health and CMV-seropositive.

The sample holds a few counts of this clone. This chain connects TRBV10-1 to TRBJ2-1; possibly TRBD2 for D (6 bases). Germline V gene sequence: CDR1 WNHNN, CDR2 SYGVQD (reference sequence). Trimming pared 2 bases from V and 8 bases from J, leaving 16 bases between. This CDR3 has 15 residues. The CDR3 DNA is TGCGCCAGCAGTGAGGCCGGGGGACTGGCGGATGAGCAGTTCTTC. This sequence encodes CASSEAGGLADEQFF.

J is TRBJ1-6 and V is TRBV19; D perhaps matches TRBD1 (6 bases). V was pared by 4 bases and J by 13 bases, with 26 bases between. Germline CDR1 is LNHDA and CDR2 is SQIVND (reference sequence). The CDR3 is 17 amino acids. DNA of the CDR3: TGTGCCAGTAGTACATCCTACGCGACAGGTGGGAGGGCCCCCCTCCACTTT. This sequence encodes CASSTSYATGGRAPLHF. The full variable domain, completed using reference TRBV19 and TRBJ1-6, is DGGITQSPKYLFRKEGQNVTLSCEQNLNHDAMYWYRQDPGQGLRLIYYSQIVNDFQKGDIAEGYSVSREKKESFPLTVTSAQKNPTAFYLCASSTSYATGGRAPLHFGNGTRLTVT.

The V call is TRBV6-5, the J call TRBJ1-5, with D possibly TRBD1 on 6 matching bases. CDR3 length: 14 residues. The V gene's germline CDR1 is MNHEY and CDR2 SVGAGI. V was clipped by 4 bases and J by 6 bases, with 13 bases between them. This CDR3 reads CASSSLRGGQPQHF. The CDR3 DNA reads TGTGCCAGCAGTTCTCTCAGGGGCGGTCAGCCCCAGCATTTT.

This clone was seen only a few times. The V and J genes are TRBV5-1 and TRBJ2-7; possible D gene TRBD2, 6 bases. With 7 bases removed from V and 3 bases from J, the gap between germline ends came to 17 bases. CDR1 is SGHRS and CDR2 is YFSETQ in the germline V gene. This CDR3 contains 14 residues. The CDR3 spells CASSSGEYDYEQYF. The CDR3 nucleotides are TGCGCCAGCTCCTCGGGGGAGTATGACTACGAGCAGTACTTC.

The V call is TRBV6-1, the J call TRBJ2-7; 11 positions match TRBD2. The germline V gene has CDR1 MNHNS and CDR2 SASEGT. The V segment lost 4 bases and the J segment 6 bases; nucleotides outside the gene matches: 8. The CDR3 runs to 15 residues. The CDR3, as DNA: TGTGCCAGCAGTGGTCTAGCGGGGGGATCCGGCGAGCAGTACTTC. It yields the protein CASSGLAGGSGEQYF.

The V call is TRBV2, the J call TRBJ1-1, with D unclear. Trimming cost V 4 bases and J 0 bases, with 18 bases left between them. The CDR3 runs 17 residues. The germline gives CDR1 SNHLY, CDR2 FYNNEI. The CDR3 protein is CASSGRVSGQMNTEAFF. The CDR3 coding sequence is TGTGCCAGCAGTGGGAGGGTTTCTGGCCAGATGAACACTGAAGCTTTCTTT.

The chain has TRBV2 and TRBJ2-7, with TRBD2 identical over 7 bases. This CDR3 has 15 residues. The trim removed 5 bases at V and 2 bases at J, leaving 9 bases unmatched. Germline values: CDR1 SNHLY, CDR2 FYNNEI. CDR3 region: CASSFGASGAYEQYF. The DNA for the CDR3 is TGTGCCAGCAGTTTCGGGGCCAGCGGGGCCTACGAGCAGTACTTC.

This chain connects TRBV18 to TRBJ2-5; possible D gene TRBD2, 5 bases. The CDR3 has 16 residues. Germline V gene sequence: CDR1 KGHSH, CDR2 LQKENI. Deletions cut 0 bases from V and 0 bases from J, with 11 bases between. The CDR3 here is CASSPPLAGNQETQYF. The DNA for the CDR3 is TGTGCCAGCTCACCACCGCTAGCAGGCAACCAAGAGACCCAGTACTTC.

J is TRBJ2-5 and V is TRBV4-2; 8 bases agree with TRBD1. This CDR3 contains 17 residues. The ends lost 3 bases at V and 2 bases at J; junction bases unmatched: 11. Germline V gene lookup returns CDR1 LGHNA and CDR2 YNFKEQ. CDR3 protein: CASSHADRASDQETQYF. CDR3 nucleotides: TGTGCCAGCAGCCATGCGGACAGGGCAAGTGATCAAGAGACCCAGTACTTC.

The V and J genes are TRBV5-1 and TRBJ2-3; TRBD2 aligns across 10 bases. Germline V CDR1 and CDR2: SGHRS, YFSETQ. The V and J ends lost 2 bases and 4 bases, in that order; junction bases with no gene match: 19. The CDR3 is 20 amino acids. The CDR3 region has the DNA TGCGCCAGCAGCTTACCCCCCGGGGGTAGCGGGGGGTTCCTTCCAGATACGCAGTATTTT. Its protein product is CASSLPPGGSGGFLPDTQYF.

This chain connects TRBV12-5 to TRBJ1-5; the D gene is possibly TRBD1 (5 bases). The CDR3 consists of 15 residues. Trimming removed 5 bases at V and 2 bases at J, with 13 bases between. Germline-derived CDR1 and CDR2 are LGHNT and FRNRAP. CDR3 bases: TGTGCTAGTGGTCCACCGGGGGGACGCAATCAGCCCCAGCATTTT. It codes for CASGPPGGRNQPQHF.

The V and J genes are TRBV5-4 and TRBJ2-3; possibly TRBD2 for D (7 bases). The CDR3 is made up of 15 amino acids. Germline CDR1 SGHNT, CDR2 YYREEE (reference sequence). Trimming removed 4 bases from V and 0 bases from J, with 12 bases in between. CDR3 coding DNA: TGTGCCAGCAGCCGGGGGGCCAGCAGCACAGATACGCAGTATTTT. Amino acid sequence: CASSRGASSTDTQYF.

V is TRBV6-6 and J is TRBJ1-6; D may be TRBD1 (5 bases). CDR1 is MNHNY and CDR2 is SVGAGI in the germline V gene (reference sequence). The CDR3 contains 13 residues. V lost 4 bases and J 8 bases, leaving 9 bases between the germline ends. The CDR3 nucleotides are TGTGCCAGCAGTTCACAGGCGGATTCACCCCTCCACTTT. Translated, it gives CASSSQADSPLHF.

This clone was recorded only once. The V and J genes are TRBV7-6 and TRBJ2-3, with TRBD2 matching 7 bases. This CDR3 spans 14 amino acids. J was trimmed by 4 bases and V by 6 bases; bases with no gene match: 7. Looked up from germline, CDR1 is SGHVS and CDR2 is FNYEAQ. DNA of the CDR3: TGTGCCAGCAGACCGCGGGGGTCGGCAGATACGCAGTATTTT. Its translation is CASRPRGSADTQYF.

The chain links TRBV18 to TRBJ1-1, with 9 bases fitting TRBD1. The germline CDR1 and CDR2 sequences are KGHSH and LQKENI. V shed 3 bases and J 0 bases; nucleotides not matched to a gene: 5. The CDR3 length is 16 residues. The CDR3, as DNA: TGTGCCAGCTCACCGCGGGACAGGGCCTTGAACACTGAAGCTTTCTTT. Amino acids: CASSPRDRALNTEAFF.

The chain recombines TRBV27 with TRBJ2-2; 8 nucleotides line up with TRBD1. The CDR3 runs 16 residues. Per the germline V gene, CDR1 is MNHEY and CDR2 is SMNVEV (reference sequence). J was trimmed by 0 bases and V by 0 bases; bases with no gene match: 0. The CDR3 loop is CASSLSDRANTGELFF. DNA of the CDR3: TGTGCCAGCAGTTTATCGGACAGGGCGAACACCGGGGAGCTGTTTTTT.

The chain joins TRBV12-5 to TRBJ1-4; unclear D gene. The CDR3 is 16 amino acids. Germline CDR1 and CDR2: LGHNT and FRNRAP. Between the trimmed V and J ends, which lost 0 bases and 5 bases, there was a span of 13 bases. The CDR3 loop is CASGLVLEAGNEKLFF. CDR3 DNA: TGTGCTAGTGGTTTGGTACTCGAAGCGGGGAATGAAAAACTGTTTTTT.

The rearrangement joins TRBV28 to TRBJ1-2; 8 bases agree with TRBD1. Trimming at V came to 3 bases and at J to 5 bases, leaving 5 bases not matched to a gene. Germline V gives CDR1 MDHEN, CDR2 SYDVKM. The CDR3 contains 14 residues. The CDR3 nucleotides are TGTGCCAGCAGTTTCAGGGGGCAAGGATATGGCTACACCTTC. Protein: CASSFRGQGYGYTF.

CDR3 sequence reads: CSVKGLAGSLTSTDTQYF. CDR3 nucleotides: TGCAGCGTCAAAGGACTAGCGGGGAGTTTAACTAGCACAGATACGCAGTATTTT. V usage is TRBV29-1 and J usage is TRBJ2-3; 12 bases map to TRBD2. This CDR3 contains 18 residues. Germline V lookup: CDR1 SQVTM, CDR2 ANQGSEA. J gave up 0 bases and V 6 bases, and 13 bases lay outside the gene matches.

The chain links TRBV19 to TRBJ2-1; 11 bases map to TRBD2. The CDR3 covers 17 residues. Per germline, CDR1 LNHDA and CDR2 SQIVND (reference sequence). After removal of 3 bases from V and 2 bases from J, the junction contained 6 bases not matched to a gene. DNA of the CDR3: TGTGCCAGTAGTATCCGACTAGCGGGGTCCACCTACAATGAGCAGTTCTTC. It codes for CASSIRLAGSTYNEQFF.